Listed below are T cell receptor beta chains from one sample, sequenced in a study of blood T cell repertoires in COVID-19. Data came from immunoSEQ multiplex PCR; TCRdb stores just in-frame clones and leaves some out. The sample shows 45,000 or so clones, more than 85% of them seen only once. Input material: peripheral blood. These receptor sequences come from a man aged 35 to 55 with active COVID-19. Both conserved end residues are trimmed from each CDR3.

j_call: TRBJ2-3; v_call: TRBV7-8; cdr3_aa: ASTRRLPRGGTDTQY
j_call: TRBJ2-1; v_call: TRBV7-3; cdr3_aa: ASSPIASPGEQF
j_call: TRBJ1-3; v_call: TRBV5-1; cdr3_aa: ASSLDEGRGNTIY
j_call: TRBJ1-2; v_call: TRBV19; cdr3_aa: ASLFSGSTFGYT
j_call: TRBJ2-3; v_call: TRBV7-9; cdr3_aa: ASSLTIGQASTDTQY
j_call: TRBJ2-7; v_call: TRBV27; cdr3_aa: ASSRALAPYEQY
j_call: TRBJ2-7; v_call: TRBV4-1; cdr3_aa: ASSLGVKYEQY
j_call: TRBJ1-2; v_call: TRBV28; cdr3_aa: AGGSMANYGYT
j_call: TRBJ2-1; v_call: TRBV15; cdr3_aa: ATAQVGGSRGDEQF
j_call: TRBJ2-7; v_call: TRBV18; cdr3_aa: ASSPPTGYEQY
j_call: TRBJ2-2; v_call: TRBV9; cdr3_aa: ASNPGRTSRNTGELF
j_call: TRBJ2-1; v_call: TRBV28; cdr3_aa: ASSSLWGNRERAYNEQF
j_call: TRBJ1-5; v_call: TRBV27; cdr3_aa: ASRQQGPSNQPQH
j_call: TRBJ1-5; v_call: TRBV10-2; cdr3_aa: ASSDRNRNQPQH
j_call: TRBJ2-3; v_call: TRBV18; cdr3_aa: ASSPDFLPYTDTQY
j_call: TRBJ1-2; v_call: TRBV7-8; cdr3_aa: ASSLVGGPRNYGYT
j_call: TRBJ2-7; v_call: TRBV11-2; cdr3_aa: ATGTSVGEQY
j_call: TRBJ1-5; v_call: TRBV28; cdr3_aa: ASRGGQHQPQH
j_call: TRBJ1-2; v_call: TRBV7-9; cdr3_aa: ASSSGQGGYT
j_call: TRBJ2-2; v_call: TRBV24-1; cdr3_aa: AAGDSNTGELF
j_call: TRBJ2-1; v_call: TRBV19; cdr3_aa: ASSIGAGDTDEQF
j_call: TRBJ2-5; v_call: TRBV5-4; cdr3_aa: ASSPGLAGGFQETQY
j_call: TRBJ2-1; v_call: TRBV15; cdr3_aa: ATSRDPRTSFFSSYNEQF